These T cell receptor beta chains were read from a single sample in a study of T cells expressing NK-cell markers. One entry per CDR3 protein, without DNA, is what TCRdb gives after re-calling the 5' RACE reads. The listing records some 300,000 distinct CDR3 sequences. Source material: blood T cells: a sorted CD56 or NKG2C T cell subset, CD4+ or CD8+ T cells, or bulk PBMC T cells (not recorded which). The receptors originated from a man between 18 and 35 years old in good health. CDR3s include the opening cysteine and the closing phenylalanine or tryptophan.

j_call | v_call | cdr3_aa
TRBJ2-3 | TRBV20-1 | CSASGQRKGTDTQYF
TRBJ2-3 | TRBV24-1 | CATSEGFRTITDTQYF
TRBJ2-3 | TRBV6-5 | CASSYTRALTGDTQYF
TRBJ2-3 | TRBV20-1 | CSAKRWTSTDTQYF
TRBJ2-2 | TRBV5-6 | CASSLGWESTGELFF
TRBJ2-2 | TRBV3-1 | CASSQGQSYAGELFF
TRBJ2-3 | TRBV27 | CASRTAGTDTQYF
TRBJ1-6 | TRBV7-6 | CASSSAWTGAPLHF
TRBJ1-2 | TRBV20-1 | CSARTGAIYGYTF
TRBJ2-7 | TRBV10-3 | CAITDRGRNEQYF
TRBJ2-1 | TRBV12-3/TRBV12-4 | CASSLRVLGLASEQFF
TRBJ2-5 | TRBV18 | CASSPPSERETQYF
TRBJ2-7 | TRBV7-3 | CASSQALRDRVDRSSSYEQYF
TRBJ2-2 | TRBV5-4 | CASSSYTGGTGELFF
TRBJ1-5 | TRBV5-6 | CASSRGGEYSNQPQHF
TRBJ2-1 | TRBV4-3 | CASSSPLGDEQFF
TRBJ2-7 | TRBV11-2 | CATARTGSYEQYF
TRBJ2-1 | TRBV20-1 | CSARDSEGAGQFF
TRBJ1-2 | TRBV14 | CASSQLQGSGYTF
TRBJ2-7 | TRBV28 | CASSMTRGQYEQYF
TRBJ1-1 | TRBV5-1 | CASSLDSGIENTEAFF
TRBJ1-3 | TRBV5-1 | CASSLGTSGNTIYF
TRBJ2-1 | TRBV11-2 | CASSLEGGRQFF